Below, 30 T cell receptor beta chains from the same sample are listed, as sequenced in a study of Tregs in tolerant kidney transplant recipients. Assay: immunoSEQ multiplex PCR; the TCRdb copy retains only in-frame clones and omits some. The sample lists fewer than 100,000 clones, over 85% occurring once. Specimen: CD4+ T cells from blood, collected before the transplant. The receptors were sampled from a human donor who received a combined kidney and bone marrow transplant.

The chain links TRBV2 to TRBJ2-2; no clear D. The V end lost 8 bases, the J end lost 0 bases, and 16 bases lay between the germline ends. Per germline, CDR1 SNHLY and CDR2 FYNNEI. The CDR3 sequence is 16 residues long. CDR3 amino acids: CASSLVRPTNTGELFF. Here the CDR3 DNA reads TGTGCCAGCTCCCTCGTGCGGCCTACGAACACCGGGGAGCTGTTTTTT.

The chain links TRBV6-5 to TRBJ2-1; tentatively, D is TRBD2 (7 bases). The germline CDR1 and CDR2 sequences are MNHEY and SVGAGI. Between the trimmed V and J ends, which lost 4 bases and 2 bases, there was a span of 12 bases. CDR3 length: 15 amino acids. This chain's CDR3 is CASSSPGGPYNEQFF. CDR3 sequence (DNA): TGTGCCAGCAGTTCCCCCGGGGGGCCCTACAATGAGCAGTTCTTC.

This chain connects TRBV27 to TRBJ2-5; tentatively, D is TRBD2 (5 bases). In germline, CDR1 is MNHEY, CDR2 SMNVEV (reference sequence). V lost 5 bases to trimming and J lost 2 bases, with 21 bases between them. The length of the CDR3 is 17 residues. CDR3 amino acids: CASSPISSGRFQETQYF. CDR3 in DNA: TGTGCCAGCAGTCCTATTAGCAGCGGAAGATTTCAAGAGACCCAGTACTTC.

The chain employs TRBV6-5 and TRBJ1-1; 9 bases agree with TRBD1. The CDR3 spans 14 residues. Unmatched junction bases numbered 5, after V lost 6 bases and J lost 3 bases. Per the germline V gene, CDR1 is MNHEY and CDR2 is SVGAGI. DNA of the CDR3: TGTGCCAGCAGGACGGGACAGGGTGACACTGAAGCTTTCTTT. It yields the protein CASRTGQGDTEAFF.

V is TRBV18 and J is TRBJ1-1; 10 bases are a match to TRBD1. The CDR3 has 17 residues. V was pared by 3 bases and J by 5 bases, with 12 bases of the junction left unmatched. Germline V gives CDR1 KGHSH, CDR2 LQKENI. The CDR3, as DNA: TGTGCCAGCTCACCCGCCGGGACAGGGGCTCCCTTAACTGAAGCTTTCTTT. This codes for CASSPAGTGAPLTEAFF.

The chain employs TRBV5-1 and TRBJ2-7; TRBD2 aligns across 11 bases. TRBJ2-1 explains the end of the DNA better; the J call may be wrong. The CDR3 is 15 amino acids. The V gene's germline CDR1 is SGHRS and CDR2 YFSETQ. The CDR3 DNA follows: TGCGCCAGCAGCCCCTTAGCGGGAGGGCCGAATGAGCAGTTCTTC. Translating gives CASSPLAGGPNEQFF.

The rearrangement links TRBV11-3 to TRBJ2-1; 8 bases fit TRBD1. The germline V gene has CDR1 SGHNT and CDR2 YENEEA. The CDR3 covers 15 residues. J lost 4 bases, V lost 5 bases, and 7 bases had no gene match. The CDR3 DNA sequence: TGTGCCAGCAGCCGGGGACAGGCTAAATACAATGAGCAGTTCTTC. This sequence encodes CASSRGQAKYNEQFF.

The chain has TRBV7-3 and TRBJ2-1; 10 nucleotides align to TRBD1. CDR3 length equals 16 residues. CDR1 and CDR2 from the germline V gene are SGHTA and FQGTGA. V gave up 5 bases and J gave up 4 bases; unmatched junction bases: 8. CDR3 region: CASSLHWDRGYNEQFF. The CDR3 nucleotides read TGTGCCAGCAGCCTACACTGGGACAGGGGTTACAATGAGCAGTTCTTC. The variable domain in full, with the rest retrieved from reference TRBV7-3 and TRBJ2-1, is GAGVSQTPSNKVTEKGKYVELRCDPISGHTALYWYRQSLGQGPEFLIYFQGTGAADDSGLPNDRFFAVRPEGSVSTLKIQRTERGDSAVYLCASSLHWDRGYNEQFFGPGTRLTVL.

V and J are TRBV7-8 and TRBJ2-7; TRBD1 is a possible D gene (5 bases). This CDR3 has 13 residues. Trimming stripped 2 bases from V and 5 bases from J, with 10 bases between. Germline-derived CDR1 and CDR2 are SGHVS and FQNEAQ. The DNA for the CDR3 is TGTGCCAGCAGCTTAACCAGGGCCCACGAGCAGTACTTC. It is translated as CASSLTRAHEQYF.

The chain joins TRBV4-2 to TRBJ2-5; TRBD2 agrees at 11 bases. The DNA end lines up better with TRBJ2-7; the J call may be wrong. The CDR3 contains 15 residues. Germline CDR1 is LGHNA and CDR2 is YNFKEQ. The chain's CDR3 is CASSPPLAGGLEQYF. The CDR3, as DNA: TGTGCCAGCAGCCCGCCCCTAGCGGGAGGACTCGAGCAGTACTTC.

The chain recombines TRBV7-2 with TRBJ2-1; D gene ambiguous. Germline lookup yields CDR1 SGHTA and CDR2 FQGNSA. CDR3 length: 14 residues. V lost 6 bases, J lost 4 bases, and 13 bases lay in between. The CDR3: CASRERAPYNEQFF. Written as DNA, the CDR3 is TGTGCCAGCAGGGAGCGAGCGCCTTACAATGAGCAGTTCTTC.

This clone was seen only once. The rearrangement links TRBV10-1 to TRBJ2-7; 7 nucleotides agree with TRBD1. The germline CDR1 and CDR2 sequences are WNHNN and SYGVQD (reference sequence). The V gene end was trimmed by 3 bases and the J gene end by 2 bases; junction bases not matched to a gene: 1. The CDR3 is 13 amino acids. The CDR3 reads CASSEQGPYEQYF. The CDR3 coding sequence is TGCGCCAGCAGTGAACAGGGGCCCTACGAGCAGTACTTC.

This chain connects TRBV11-2 to TRBJ2-6; possibly TRBD1 for D (6 bases). V lost 6 bases and J lost 4, with 13 bases in between. The germline V gene encodes CDR1 SGHAT and CDR2 FQNNGV. CDR3 length: 15 amino acids. In DNA form, the CDR3 reads TGTGCCAGCAGTCTCACAGGGACGGGGGCCAACGTCCTGACTTTC. Protein sequence: CASSLTGTGANVLTF.

The J gene is TRBJ1-3, the V gene TRBV7-2; 10 bases align to TRBD1. Losses at the gene ends were 5 bases for V and 1 base for J; bases not matched to a gene: 8. The CDR3 spans 17 residues. Germline CDR1 is SGHTA and CDR2 is FQGNSA. DNA for the CDR3: TGTGCCAGCAGCCCGAGACCGGGACAGGGGTCTGGAAACACCATATATTTT. Its translation is CASSPRPGQGSGNTIYF.

The V gene is TRBV7-8, the J gene TRBJ1-2; 9 bases are shared with TRBD1. The V gene end was trimmed by 6 bases and the J gene end by 4 bases; junction bases not matched to a gene: 12. Germline values: CDR1 SGHVS, CDR2 FQNEAQ. The CDR3 length is 16 residues. DNA for the CDR3: TGTGCCAGCAGACCTGGAGGGACAGGGCCGACCTATGGCTACACCTTC. Protein: CASRPGGTGPTYGYTF.

The chain carries TRBV18 and TRBJ1-5, with 10 bases identical to TRBD1. In germline, CDR1 is KGHSH, CDR2 LQKENI. V dropped 3 bases and J dropped 7; count of bases not matched to a gene: 9. The CDR3 sequence is 16 residues long. The CDR3 region is CASSPPRDRGLQPQHF. The CDR3 DNA follows: TGTGCCAGCTCACCCCCCCGGGACAGGGGACTCCAGCCCCAGCATTTT. The full variable domain, rest sourced from reference TRBV18 and TRBJ1-5, is NAGVMQNPRHLVRRRGQEARLRCSPMKGHSHVYWYRQLPEEGLKFMVYLQKENIIDESGMPKERFSAEFPKEGPSILRIQQVVRGDSAAYFCASSPPRDRGLQPQHFGDGTRLSIL.

This chain joins TRBV19 and TRBJ2-1, with 10 bases lining up with TRBD2. The trim removed 7 bases at V and 7 bases at J, leaving 10 bases unmatched. The CDR3 is made up of 15 amino acids. Germline V lookup: CDR1 LNHDA, CDR2 SQIVND (reference sequence). The chain's CDR3 is CASNPLAGVGNEQFF. Written as DNA, the CDR3 is TGTGCCAGTAACCCTCTAGCGGGGGTCGGGAATGAGCAGTTCTTC.

The V gene is TRBV27, the J gene TRBJ2-5; 7 bases align to TRBD2. The ends lost 4 bases at V and 7 bases at J; junction bases unmatched: 6. The CDR3 has 13 amino acids. CDR1 and CDR2 (germline): MNHEY, SMNVEV (reference sequence). CDR3 region: CASSSGTTGTQYF. Written as DNA, the CDR3 is TGTGCCAGCAGTTCCGGGACTACAGGGACCCAGTACTTC.

The CDR3 spells CASSNSGLSTDTQYF. The CDR3 bases are TGTGCCAGCAGCAACTCGGGACTCAGCACAGATACGCAGTATTTT. The chain combines TRBV7-2 with TRBJ2-3; TRBD2 might be the D (6 bases). Germline-derived CDR1 and CDR2 are SGHTA and FQGNSA. The CDR3 is 15 residues long. V lost 5 bases and J lost 0, with 12 bases in between. The entire variable domain, with the rest obtained from reference TRBV7-2 and TRBJ2-3, is as follows: GAGVSQSPSNKVTEKGKDVELRCDPISGHTALYWYRQSLGQGLEFLIYFQGNSAPDKSGLPSDRFSAERTGGSVSTLTIQRTQQEDSAVYLCASSNSGLSTDTQYFGPGTRLTVL.

V and J are TRBV5-1 and TRBJ2-5, with unresolved D. CDR1 SGHRS and CDR2 YFSETQ come from the germline V gene. The CDR3 is made up of 14 amino acids. V dropped 0 bases and J dropped 5 bases, with 11 bases sitting between them. CDR3 protein: CASSLETGSETQYF. The CDR3 DNA follows: TGCGCCAGCAGCTTGGAGACTGGTAGTGAGACCCAGTACTTC. Full variable domain (outside the CDR3, taken from reference TRBV5-1 and TRBJ2-5): KAGVTQTPRYLIKTRGQQVTLSCSPISGHRSVSWYQQTPGQGLQFLFEYFSETQRNKGNFPGRFSGRQFSNSRSEMNVSTLELGDSALYLCASSLETGSETQYFGPGTRLLVL.

The chain employs TRBV30 and TRBJ2-2; 11 bases align to TRBD2. Germline CDR1 GTSNPN, CDR2 SVGIG (reference sequence). This CDR3 comprises 16 residues. Germline trimming cut 0 bases from V and 7 bases from J; bases unmatched to any gene: 7. CDR3 DNA sequence: TGTGCCTGGAGTGTGGTAGCGGGAGGGCCGGGCGGGGAGCTGTTTTTT. This encodes CAWSVVAGGPGGELFF. The full variable domain, rest sourced from reference TRBV30 and TRBJ2-2, is SQTIHQWPATLVQPVGSPLSLECTVEGTSNPNLYWYRQAAGRGLQLLFYSVGIGQISSEVPQNLSASRPQDRQFILSSKKLLLSDSGFYLCAWSVVAGGPGGELFFGEGSRLTVL.

The V gene is TRBV7-3, the J gene TRBJ2-1; a weak D match, TRBD2 (5 bases). The CDR3 is 15 amino acids. Germline lookup yields CDR1 SGHTA and CDR2 FQGTGA. V was cut by 2 bases and J by 1 base, with 9 bases left in between. The CDR3 spells CASSLAGQSYNEQFF. CDR3 DNA: TGTGCCAGCAGCTTAGCGGGCCAGTCCTACAATGAGCAGTTCTTC.

This clone was seen only a few times. V gene TRBV10-3 combines with J gene TRBJ2-7, with D possibly matching TRBD1 (6 bases). The CDR3 runs to 14 residues. Germline values: CDR1 ENHRY, CDR2 SYGVKD. V lost 10 bases to trimming and J lost 0 bases, with 16 bases between them. CDR3 amino acids: CATHGTPSSYEQYF. DNA of the CDR3: TGTGCCACGCATGGGACACCTTCCTCCTACGAGCAGTACTTC.

The chain couples TRBV6-6 to TRBJ2-7; 11 bases are shared with TRBD1. Germline V gene sequence: CDR1 MNHNY, CDR2 SVGAGI (reference sequence). The CDR3 contains 16 residues. With 6 bases clipped from V and 4 bases from J, the junction kept 11 bases outside the gene matches. CDR3: CASSQPLGQGVYEQYF. The CDR3 bases are TGTGCCAGCAGCCAACCCCTGGGACAGGGGGTGTACGAGCAGTACTTC.

In the case of this clone: Other nucleotide sequences in the sample specify the same CDR3. The chain combines TRBV30 with TRBJ1-6; 9 nucleotides match TRBD1. This CDR3 is built from 15 residues. Germline CDR1 GTSNPN, CDR2 SVGIG (reference sequence). With V trimmed by 2 bases and J by 8 bases, 7 bases remained unmatched. CDR3 loop: CAWSLGQGLDSPLHF. The CDR3 DNA reads as TGTGCCTGGAGTCTTGGACAGGGGCTGGATTCACCCCTCCACTTT.

This rearrangement joins TRBV7-8 to TRBJ1-1; D not certain. The CDR3 has 13 residues. Between the trimmed V and J ends, which lost 0 bases and 7 bases, there was a span of 9 bases. The germline V gene has CDR1 SGHVS and CDR2 FQNEAQ. The CDR3 is CASSLAREIEAFF. CDR3 nucleotides: TGTGCCAGCAGCTTAGCGCGGGAGATTGAAGCTTTCTTT.

The rearrangement joins TRBV2 to TRBJ2-5, with D possibly being TRBD2 (5 bases). The ends were cut back, 6 bases at V and 1 base at J, with 9 bases in the middle. The CDR3 consists of 13 residues. The germline V gene has CDR1 SNHLY and CDR2 FYNNEI. This CDR3 is CASSHGIQETQYF. DNA for the CDR3: TGTGCCAGCAGCCACGGGATCCAAGAGACCCAGTACTTC.

This clone appeared once. The chain is built from TRBV18 and TRBJ1-2, with 9 bases matching TRBD1. Trimming removed 3 bases from V and 4 bases from J; junction bases left unmatched: 6. Looked up from germline, CDR1 is KGHSH and CDR2 is LQKENI. This CDR3 spans 15 amino acids. The CDR3 here is CASSPGQGNSYGYTF. The CDR3 bases are TGTGCCAGCTCACCGGGACAGGGAAATAGCTATGGCTACACCTTC.

The chain carries TRBV4-1 and TRBJ1-2, with D perhaps TRBD1 (5 bases). The CDR3 contains 15 residues. V was pared by 4 bases and J by 8 bases, with 20 bases between. Germline values: CDR1 MGHRA, CDR2 YSYEKL. DNA of the CDR3: TGCGCCAGCAGCCGGTGGGGTAACAGGTTCGAGGGCTACACCTTC. The encoded protein is CASSRWGNRFEGYTF.

This chain links TRBV28 with TRBJ1-4; 7 nucleotides line up with TRBD1. J was trimmed by 7 bases and V by 1 base; bases with no gene match: 9. Per germline, CDR1 MDHEN and CDR2 SYDVKM. The CDR3 length is 16 residues. Written as DNA, the CDR3 is TGTGCCAGCAGTTTATCCCTAAACAGGGGAGGTGAAAAACTGTTTTTT. Translated, it gives CASSLSLNRGGEKLFF.